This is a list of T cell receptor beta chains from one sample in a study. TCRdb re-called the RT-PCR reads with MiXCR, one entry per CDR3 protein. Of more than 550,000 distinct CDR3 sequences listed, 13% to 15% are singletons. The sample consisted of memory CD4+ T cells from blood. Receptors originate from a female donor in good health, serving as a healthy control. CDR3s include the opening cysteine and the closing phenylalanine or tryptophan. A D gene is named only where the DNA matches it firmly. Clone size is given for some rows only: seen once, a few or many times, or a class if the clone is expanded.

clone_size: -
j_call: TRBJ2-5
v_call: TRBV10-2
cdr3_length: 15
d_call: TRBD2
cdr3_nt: TGCGCCAGCAGTGCCTTCTCCCTAGCGGAAGAGACCCAGTACTTC
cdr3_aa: CASSAFSLAEETQYF

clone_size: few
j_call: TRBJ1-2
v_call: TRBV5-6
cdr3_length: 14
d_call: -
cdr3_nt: TGTGCCAGCAGCTTGGACGACACGACCTATGGCTACACCTTC
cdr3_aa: CASSLDDTTYGYTF

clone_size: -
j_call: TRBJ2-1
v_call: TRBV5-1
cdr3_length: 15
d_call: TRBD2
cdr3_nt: TGCGCCAGCAGCTTCCAGGGAGGGCCCTACAATGAGCAGTTCTTC
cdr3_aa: CASSFQGGPYNEQFF

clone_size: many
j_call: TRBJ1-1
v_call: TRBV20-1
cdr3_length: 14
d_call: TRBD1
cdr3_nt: TGCAGTGCTAGACAGGGGGCTATAAACACTGAAGCTTTCTTT
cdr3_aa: CSARQGAINTEAFF

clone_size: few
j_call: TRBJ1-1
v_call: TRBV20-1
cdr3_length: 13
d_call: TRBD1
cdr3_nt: TGCAGTGCTAGAATCCCAGGGGGTACTGAAGCTTTCTTT
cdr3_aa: CSARIPGGTEAFF

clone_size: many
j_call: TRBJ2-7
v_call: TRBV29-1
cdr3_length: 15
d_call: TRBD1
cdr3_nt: TGCAGCGTTGAAAGAGCCGGGACAGGGGGCTACGAGCAGTACTTC
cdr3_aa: CSVERAGTGGYEQYF

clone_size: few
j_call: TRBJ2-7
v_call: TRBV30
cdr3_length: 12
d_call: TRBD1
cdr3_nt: TGTGCCTGGTGGGACAGGGACTACGAGCAGTACTTC
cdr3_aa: CAWWDRDYEQYF

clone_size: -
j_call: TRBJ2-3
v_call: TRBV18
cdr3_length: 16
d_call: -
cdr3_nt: TGTGCCAGCTCACGCTCTTTGGGGGCCGCCACAGATACGCAGTATTTT
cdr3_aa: CASSRSLGAATDTQYF

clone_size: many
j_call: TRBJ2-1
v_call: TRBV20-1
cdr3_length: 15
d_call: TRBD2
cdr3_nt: TGCAGTGCTAGAGACCCACTAGCGGGAGTGAATGAGCAGTTCTTC
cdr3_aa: CSARDPLAGVNEQFF

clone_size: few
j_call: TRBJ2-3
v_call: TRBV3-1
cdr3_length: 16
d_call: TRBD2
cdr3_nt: TGTGCCAGCAGCCAGAAGGGGACTAGCGGCACCAATACGCAGTATTTT
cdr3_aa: CASSQKGTSGTNTQYF

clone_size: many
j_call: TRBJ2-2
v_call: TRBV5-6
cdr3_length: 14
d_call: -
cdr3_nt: TGTGCCAGCAGCTTGTCACTGTTCACCGGGGAGCTGTTTTTT
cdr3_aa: CASSLSLFTGELFF

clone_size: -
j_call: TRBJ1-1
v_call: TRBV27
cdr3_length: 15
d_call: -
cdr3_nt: TGTGCCAGCAGAAAAGACGGAGAGAGGAACACTGAAGCTTTCTTT
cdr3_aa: CASRKDGERNTEAFF

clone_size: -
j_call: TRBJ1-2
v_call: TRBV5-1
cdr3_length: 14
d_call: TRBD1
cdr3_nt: TGCGCCAGCAGCTTGGCCGAGACAGGGATTGGCTACACCTTC
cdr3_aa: CASSLAETGIGYTF

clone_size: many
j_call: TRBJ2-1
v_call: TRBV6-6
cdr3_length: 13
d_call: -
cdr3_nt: TGTGCCAGCACTCCTAGAGGCTACAATGAGCAGTTCTTC
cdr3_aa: CASTPRGYNEQFF

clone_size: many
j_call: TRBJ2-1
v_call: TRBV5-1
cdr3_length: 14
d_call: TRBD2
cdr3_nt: TGCGCCAGCAGCTCTAGCGGGGGGGAAAATGAGCAGTTCTTC
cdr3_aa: CASSSSGGENEQFF

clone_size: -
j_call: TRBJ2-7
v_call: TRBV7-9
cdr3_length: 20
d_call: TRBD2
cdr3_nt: TGTGCCAGCAGCCCCCCCACTAAACCCTCTAGCGGGAGTGGGGGGGGCGAGCAGTACTTC
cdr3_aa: CASSPPTKPSSGSGGGEQYF

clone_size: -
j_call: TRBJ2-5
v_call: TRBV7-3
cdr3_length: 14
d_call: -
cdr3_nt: TGTGCCAGCAGCCCGGGCCCTACGCCGGAGACCCAGTACTTC
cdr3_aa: CASSPGPTPETQYF

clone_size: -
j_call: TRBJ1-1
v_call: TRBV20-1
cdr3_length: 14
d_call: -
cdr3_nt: TGCAGTGCTCCTTCAGGGCGCGTGAACACTGAAGCTTTCTTT
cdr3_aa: CSAPSGRVNTEAFF

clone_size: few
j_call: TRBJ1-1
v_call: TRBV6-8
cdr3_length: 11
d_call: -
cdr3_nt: TGTGCCAGCACTCTACGTCCTGAAGCTTTCTTT
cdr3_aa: CASTLRPEAFF

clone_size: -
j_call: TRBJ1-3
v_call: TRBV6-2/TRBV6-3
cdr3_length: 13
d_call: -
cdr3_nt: TGTGCCAGCAGCAGAAACAGGGGAAACACCATATATTTT
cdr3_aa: CASSRNRGNTIYF

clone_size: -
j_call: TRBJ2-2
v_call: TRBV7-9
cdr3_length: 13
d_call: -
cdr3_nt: TGTGCCAGCAGCACCTCTAGGCCCGGGGAGCTGTTTTTT
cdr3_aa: CASSTSRPGELFF